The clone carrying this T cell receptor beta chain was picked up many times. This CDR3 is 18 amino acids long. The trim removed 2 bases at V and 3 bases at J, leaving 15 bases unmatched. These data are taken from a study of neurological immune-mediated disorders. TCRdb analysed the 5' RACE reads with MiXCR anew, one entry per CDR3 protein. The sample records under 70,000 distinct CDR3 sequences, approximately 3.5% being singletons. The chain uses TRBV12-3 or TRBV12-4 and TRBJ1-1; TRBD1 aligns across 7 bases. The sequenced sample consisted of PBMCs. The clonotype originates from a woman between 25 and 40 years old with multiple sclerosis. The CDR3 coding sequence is TGTGCCAGCAGTTTATCCGACAGGGAGCAGTCCTCTTACACTGAAGCTTTCTTT. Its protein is CASSLSDREQSSYTEAFF.